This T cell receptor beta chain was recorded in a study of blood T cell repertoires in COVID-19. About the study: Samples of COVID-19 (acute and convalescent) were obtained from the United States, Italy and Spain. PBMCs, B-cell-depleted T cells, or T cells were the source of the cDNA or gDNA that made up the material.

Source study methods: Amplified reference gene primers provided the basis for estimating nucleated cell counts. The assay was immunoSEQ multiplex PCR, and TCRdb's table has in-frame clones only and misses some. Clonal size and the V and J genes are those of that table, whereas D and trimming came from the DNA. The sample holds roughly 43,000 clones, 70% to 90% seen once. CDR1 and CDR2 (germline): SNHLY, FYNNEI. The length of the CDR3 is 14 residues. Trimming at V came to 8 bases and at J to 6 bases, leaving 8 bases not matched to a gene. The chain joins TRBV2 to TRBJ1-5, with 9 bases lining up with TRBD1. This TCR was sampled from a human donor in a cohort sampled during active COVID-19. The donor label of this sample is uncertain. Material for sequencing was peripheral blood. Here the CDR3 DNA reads TGTGCCAGCCGGGGACAGGGTATCACTCAGCCCCAGCATTTT. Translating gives CASRGQGITQPQHF.